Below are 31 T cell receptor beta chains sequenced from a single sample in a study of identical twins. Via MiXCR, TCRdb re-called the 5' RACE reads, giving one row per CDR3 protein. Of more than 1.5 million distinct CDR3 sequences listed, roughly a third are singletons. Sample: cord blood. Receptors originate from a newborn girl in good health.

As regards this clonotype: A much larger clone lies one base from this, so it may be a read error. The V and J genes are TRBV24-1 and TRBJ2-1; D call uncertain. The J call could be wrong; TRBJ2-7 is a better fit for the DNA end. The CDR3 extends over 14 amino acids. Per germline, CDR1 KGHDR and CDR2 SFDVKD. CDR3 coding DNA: TGTGCCACCAGTGATTTTTCTGGGTACAATGAGCAGTACTTC. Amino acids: CATSDFSGYNEQYF.

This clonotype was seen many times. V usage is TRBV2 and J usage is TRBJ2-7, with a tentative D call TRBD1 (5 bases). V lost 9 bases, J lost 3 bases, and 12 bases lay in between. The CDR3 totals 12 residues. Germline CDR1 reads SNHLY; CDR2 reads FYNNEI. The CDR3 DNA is TGTGCCAGTTCTCCAGGGTACTACGAGCAGTACTTC. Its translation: CASSPGYYEQYF.

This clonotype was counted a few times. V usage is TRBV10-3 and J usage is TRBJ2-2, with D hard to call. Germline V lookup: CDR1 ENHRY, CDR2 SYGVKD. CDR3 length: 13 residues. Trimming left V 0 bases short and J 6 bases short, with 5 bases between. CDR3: CAISESSPGELFF. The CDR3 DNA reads TGTGCCATCAGTGAGTCTTCCCCCGGGGAGCTGTTTTTT.

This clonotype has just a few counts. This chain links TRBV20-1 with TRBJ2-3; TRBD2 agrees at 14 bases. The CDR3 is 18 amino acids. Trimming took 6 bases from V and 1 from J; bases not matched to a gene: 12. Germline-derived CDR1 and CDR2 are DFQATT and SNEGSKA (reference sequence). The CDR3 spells CSAIGPGLAGARTDTQYF. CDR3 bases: TGCAGTGCCATCGGACCGGGACTAGCGGGGGCCCGCACAGATACGCAGTATTTT.

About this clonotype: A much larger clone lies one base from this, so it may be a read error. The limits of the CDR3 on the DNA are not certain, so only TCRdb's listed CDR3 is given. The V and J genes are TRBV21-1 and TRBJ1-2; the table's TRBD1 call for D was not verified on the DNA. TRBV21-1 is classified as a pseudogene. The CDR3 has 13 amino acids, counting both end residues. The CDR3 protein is CASSKGTGYGCTF.

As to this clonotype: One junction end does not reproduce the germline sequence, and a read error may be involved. CDR3 sequence: CASSLSRTGQEAQYF. The DNA of the CDR3 is TGCGCCAGCAGCTTGTCCCGGACAGGACAAGAGGCCCAGTACTTC. The chain combines TRBV5-1 with TRBJ2-5; 7 nucleotides align to TRBD1. Per germline, CDR1 SGHRS and CDR2 YFSETQ. The CDR3 extends over 15 amino acids.

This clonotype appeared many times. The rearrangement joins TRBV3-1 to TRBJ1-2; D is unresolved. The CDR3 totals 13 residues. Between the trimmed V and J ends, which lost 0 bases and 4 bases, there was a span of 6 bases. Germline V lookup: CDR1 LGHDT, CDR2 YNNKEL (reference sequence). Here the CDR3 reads CASSQDGRYGYTF. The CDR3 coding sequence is TGTGCCAGCAGCCAAGATGGGCGCTATGGCTACACCTTC.

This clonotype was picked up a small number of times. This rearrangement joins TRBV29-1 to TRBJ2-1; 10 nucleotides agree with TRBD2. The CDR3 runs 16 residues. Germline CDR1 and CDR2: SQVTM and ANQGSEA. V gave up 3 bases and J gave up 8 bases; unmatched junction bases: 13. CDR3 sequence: CSVDGTSALRGDEQFF. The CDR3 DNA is TGCAGCGTTGATGGGACTAGCGCCCTCCGGGGCGATGAGCAGTTCTTC.

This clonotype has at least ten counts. This CDR3 reads CASSLSGASSYEQYF. The CDR3 DNA reads as TGTGCCAGCAGTTTAAGCGGGGCCTCATCCTACGAGCAGTACTTC. J is TRBJ2-7 and V is TRBV12-3 or TRBV12-4; 7 nucleotides line up with TRBD2. The CDR3 is made up of 15 amino acids. V was pared by 2 bases and J by 1 base, with 5 bases of the junction left unmatched.

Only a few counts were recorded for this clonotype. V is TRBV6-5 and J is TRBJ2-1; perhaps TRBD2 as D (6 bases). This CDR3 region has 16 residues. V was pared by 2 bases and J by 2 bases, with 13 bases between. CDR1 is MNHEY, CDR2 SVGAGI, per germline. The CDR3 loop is CASSYLGGSAYNEQFF. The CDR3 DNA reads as TGTGCCAGCAGTTACCTAGGAGGGTCTGCCTACAATGAGCAGTTCTTC.

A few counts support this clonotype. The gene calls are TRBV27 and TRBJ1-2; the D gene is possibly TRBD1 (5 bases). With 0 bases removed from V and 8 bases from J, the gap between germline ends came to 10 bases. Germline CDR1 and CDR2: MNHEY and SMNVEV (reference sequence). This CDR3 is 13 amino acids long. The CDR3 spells CASSLSRRGGYTF. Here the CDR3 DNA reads TGTGCCAGCAGTTTATCCCGGAGGGGAGGCTACACCTTC.

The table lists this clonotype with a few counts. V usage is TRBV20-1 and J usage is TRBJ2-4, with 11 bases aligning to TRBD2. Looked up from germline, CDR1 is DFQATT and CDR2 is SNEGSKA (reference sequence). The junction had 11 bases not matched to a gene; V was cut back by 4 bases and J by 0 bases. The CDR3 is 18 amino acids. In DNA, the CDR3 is TGCAGTGCTACCCGCGCGGTAGCGGGGGGGTTAGCCAAAAACATTCAGTACTTC. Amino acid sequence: CSATRAVAGGLAKNIQYF.

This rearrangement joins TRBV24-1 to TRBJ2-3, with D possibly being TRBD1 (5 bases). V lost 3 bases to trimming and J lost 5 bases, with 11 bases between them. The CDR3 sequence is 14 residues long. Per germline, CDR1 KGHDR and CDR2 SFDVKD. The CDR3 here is CATSDPRRGDTQYF. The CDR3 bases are TGTGCCACCAGTGATCCACGAAGGGGAGATACGCAGTATTTT.

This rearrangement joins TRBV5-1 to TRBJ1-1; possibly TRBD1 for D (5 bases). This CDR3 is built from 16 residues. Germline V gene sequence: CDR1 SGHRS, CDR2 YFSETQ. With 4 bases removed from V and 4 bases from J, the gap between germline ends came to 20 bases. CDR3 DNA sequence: TGCGCCAGCAGCGCAACACAGCTCCCCGGGGGCACTGAAGCTTTCTTT. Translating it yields CASSATQLPGGTEAFF.

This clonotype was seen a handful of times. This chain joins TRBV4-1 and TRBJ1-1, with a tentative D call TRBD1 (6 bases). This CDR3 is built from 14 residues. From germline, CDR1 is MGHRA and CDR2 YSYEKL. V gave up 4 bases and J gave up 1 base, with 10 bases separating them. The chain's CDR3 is CASSRIRGNTEAFF. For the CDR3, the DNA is TGCGCCAGCAGCCGGATCAGGGGGAACACTGAAGCTTTCTTT.

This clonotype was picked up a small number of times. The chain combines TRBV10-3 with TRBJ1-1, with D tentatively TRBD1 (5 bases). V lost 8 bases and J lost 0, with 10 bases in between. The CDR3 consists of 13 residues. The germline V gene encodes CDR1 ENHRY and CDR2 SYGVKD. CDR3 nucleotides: TGTGCCATCGCTGGGACCTTGAACACTGAAGCTTTCTTT. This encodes CAIAGTLNTEAFF.

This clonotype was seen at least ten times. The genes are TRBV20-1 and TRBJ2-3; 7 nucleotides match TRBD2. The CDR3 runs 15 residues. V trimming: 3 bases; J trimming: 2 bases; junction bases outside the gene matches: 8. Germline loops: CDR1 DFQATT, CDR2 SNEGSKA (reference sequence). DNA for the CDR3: TGCAGTGCTAGGGCTGGGACTACCTACACAGATACGCAGTATTTT. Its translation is CSARAGTTYTDTQYF.

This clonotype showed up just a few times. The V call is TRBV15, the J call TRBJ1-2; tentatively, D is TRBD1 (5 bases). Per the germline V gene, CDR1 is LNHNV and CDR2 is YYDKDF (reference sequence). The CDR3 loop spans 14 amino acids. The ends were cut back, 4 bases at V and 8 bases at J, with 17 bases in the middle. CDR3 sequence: CATSKRQSAGGYTF. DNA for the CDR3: TGTGCCACCAGCAAAAGACAGAGCGCGGGGGGCTACACCTTC.

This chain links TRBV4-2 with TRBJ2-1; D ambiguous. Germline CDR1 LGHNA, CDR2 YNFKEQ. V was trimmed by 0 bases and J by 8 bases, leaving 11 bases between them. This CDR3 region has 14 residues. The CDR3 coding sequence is TGTGCCAGCAGCCAAGATGGGCGATTCCATGAGCAGTTCTTC. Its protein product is CASSQDGRFHEQFF.

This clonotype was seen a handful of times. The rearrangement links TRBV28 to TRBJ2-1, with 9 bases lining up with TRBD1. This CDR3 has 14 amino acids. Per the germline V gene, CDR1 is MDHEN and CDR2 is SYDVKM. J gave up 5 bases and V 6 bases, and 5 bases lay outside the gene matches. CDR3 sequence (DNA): TGTGCCAGCAGACTACAGGGGGCCCACAATGAGCAGTTCTTC. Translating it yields CASRLQGAHNEQFF.

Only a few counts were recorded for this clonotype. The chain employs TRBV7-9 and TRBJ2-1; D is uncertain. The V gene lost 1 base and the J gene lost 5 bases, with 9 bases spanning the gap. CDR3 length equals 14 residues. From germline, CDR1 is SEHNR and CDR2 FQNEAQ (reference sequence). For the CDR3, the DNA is TGTGCCAGCAGCTTAGACGGACGCCACAATGAGCAGTTCTTC. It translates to CASSLDGRHNEQFF.

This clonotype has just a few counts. The CDR3 is CAIRRKPTQDEQFF. The DNA of the CDR3 is TGTGCCATCAGGAGGAAGCCGACTCAGGATGAGCAGTTCTTC. The chain uses TRBV10-3 and TRBJ2-1; D unresolved. Per the germline V gene, CDR1 is ENHRY and CDR2 is SYGVKD. The CDR3 runs to 14 residues. Trimming took off 6 bases at V and 8 bases at J, with 17 bases between the two ends.

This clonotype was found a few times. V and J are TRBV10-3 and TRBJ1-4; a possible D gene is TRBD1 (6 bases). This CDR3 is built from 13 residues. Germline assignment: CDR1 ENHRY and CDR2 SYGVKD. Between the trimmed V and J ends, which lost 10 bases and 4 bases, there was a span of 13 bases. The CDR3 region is CATQQGVNEKLFF. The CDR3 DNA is TGTGCCACCCAACAGGGCGTTAATGAAAAACTGTTTTTT.

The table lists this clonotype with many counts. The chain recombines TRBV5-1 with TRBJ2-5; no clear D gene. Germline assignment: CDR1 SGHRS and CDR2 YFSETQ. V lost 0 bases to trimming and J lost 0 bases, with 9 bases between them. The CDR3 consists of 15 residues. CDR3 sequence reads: CASSLGTVNQETQYF. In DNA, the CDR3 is TGCGCCAGCAGCTTGGGTACAGTGAACCAAGAGACCCAGTACTTC.

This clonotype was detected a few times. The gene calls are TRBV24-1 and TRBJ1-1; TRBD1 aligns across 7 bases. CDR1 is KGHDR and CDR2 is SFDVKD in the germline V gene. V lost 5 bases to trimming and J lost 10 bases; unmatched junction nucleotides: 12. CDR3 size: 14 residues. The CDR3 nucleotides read TGTGCCACCAGTGTCACAGGGGTTGTCTCCGGAGCTTTCTTT. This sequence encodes CATSVTGVVSGAFF.

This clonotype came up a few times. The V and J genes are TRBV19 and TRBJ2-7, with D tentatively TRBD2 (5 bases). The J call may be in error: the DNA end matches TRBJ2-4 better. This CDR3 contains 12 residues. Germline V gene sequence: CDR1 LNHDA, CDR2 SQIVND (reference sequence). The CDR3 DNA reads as TGTGCCAGTAGTATTTCGGAGGACATTCAGTACTTC. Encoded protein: CASSISEDIQYF.

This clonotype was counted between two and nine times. CDR3 sequence: CASSLYLLSGGPAQNIQYF. For the CDR3, the DNA is TGTGCCAGCAGCCTCTACCTCCTTAGCGGGGGACCCGCCCAAAACATTCAGTACTTC. This chain connects TRBV7-8 to TRBJ2-4, with 9 positions matching TRBD2. Germline CDR1 reads SGHVS; CDR2 reads FQNEAQ. Trimming took 5 bases from V and 5 from J; bases not matched to a gene: 19. The CDR3 is 19 residues long.

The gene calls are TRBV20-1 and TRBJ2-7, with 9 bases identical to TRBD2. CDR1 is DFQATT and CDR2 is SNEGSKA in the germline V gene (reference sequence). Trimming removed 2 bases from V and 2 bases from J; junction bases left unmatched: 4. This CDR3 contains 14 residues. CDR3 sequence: CSARPGTSPYEQYF. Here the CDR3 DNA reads TGCAGTGCTAGACCCGGGACTAGCCCCTACGAGCAGTACTTC.

The CDR3 nucleotides read TGCGCCAGCAGCTTGGGGGACAGGGAAGGCTACACCTTC. It codes for CASSLGDREGYTF. The chain couples TRBV5-1 to TRBJ1-2, with TRBD1 identical over 9 bases. The length of the CDR3 is 13 residues. The V segment lost 0 bases and the J segment 8 bases; nucleotides outside the gene matches: 2. CDR1 and CDR2 from the germline V gene are SGHRS and YFSETQ.

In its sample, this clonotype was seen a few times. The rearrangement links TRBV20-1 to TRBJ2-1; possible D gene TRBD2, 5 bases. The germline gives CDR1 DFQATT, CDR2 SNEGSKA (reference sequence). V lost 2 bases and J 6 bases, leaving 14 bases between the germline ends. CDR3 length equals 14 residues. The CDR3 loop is CSARYRGLGNEQFF. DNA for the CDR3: TGCAGTGCTAGATACCGCGGGCTGGGCAATGAGCAGTTCTTC.

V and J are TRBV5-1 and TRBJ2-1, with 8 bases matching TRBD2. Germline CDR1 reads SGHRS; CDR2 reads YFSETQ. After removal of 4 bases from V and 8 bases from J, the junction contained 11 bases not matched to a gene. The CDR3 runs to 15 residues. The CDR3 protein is CASSPSGSQRDEQFF. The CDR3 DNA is TGCGCCAGCAGCCCGAGCGGGAGCCAAAGGGATGAGCAGTTCTTC.